This entry lists 16 T cell receptor beta chains sequenced from one sample in a study of technical replicates of blood from a few donors. TCRdb keeps only in-frame clones here, not all; method: immunoSEQ multiplex PCR. This sample has approximately 92,000 clones, with about 95% found just once. The source material was T cells isolated from PBMCs. The receptors come from a human donor in good health.

The chain links TRBV7-3 to TRBJ2-3, with 10 positions matching TRBD2. The CDR3 is made up of 18 amino acids. Trimming removed 2 bases from V and 2 bases from J; junction bases left unmatched: 10. Germline lookup yields CDR1 SGHTA and CDR2 FQGTGA. Here the CDR3 reads CASSLGWERGGVTDTQYF. The DNA of the CDR3 is TGTGCCAGCAGCTTAGGGTGGGAGCGGGGGGGCGTCACAGATACGCAGTATTTT.

This chain uses TRBV6-5 with TRBJ1-3; no clear D. Trimming took off 2 bases at V and 4 bases at J, with 9 bases between the two ends. The CDR3 is 14 amino acids. Germline loops: CDR1 MNHEY, CDR2 SVGAGI. CDR3 region: CASSYGLRGNTIYF. The CDR3, as DNA: TGTGCCAGCAGTTACGGACTGCGGGGAAACACCATATATTTT.

This rearrangement joins TRBV7-9 to TRBJ1-2; TRBD1 matches 8 bases. J was trimmed by 7 bases and V by 5 bases; bases with no gene match: 15. CDR1 and CDR2 (germline): SEHNR, FQNEAQ (reference sequence). This CDR3 has 16 residues. The CDR3 region has the DNA TGTGCCAGCAGCCGACAGGGGAGGCATAGGGGTCGTGGCTACACCTTC. Translation: CASSRQGRHRGRGYTF.

V is TRBV11-3 and J is TRBJ2-7, with D possibly TRBD2 on 6 matching bases. Trimming pared 0 bases from V and 7 bases from J, leaving 10 bases between. Per germline, CDR1 SGHNT and CDR2 YENEEA. This CDR3 comprises 13 residues. This chain's CDR3 is CASSLDTSGEQYF. CDR3 in DNA: TGTGCCAGCAGCTTAGATACCAGCGGGGAGCAGTACTTC. Looking up the rest from reference TRBV11-3 and TRBJ2-7 gives the full variable domain: EAGVVQSPRYKIIEKKQPVAFWCNPISGHNTLYWYLQNLGQGPELLIRYENEEAVDDSQLPKDRFSAERLKGVDSTLKIQPAELGDSAVYLCASSLDTSGEQYFGPGTRLTVT.

The chain has TRBV4-1 and TRBJ2-1, with a tentative D call TRBD1 (6 bases). This CDR3 has 16 amino acids. Looked up from germline, CDR1 is MGHRA and CDR2 is YSYEKL. V gave up 4 bases and J gave up 0 bases, with 13 bases separating them. In DNA form, the CDR3 reads TGCGCCAGCAGCCGCACGGGGACAAACTCCTACAATGAGCAGTTCTTC. Protein: CASSRTGTNSYNEQFF.

A single count supports this clone. The V call is TRBV6-5, the J call TRBJ2-5; TRBD1 agrees at 8 bases. Germline CDR1 reads MNHEY; CDR2 reads SVGAGI. The CDR3 extends over 15 amino acids. V shed 7 bases and J 3 bases; nucleotides not matched to a gene: 10. CDR3 protein: CASTTLAQGEETQYF. CDR3 bases: TGTGCCAGCACCACCCTGGCACAGGGGGAAGAGACCCAGTACTTC.

V and J are TRBV7-2 and TRBJ2-1; TRBD2 matches at 10 bases. The V gene end was trimmed by 0 bases and the J gene end by 7 bases; junction bases not matched to a gene: 6. Germline assignment: CDR1 SGHTA and CDR2 FQGNSA. This CDR3 has 16 residues. CDR3 DNA: TGTGCCAGCAGCTTAGCGAGCGGGGGGGCGGGGAATGAGCAGTTCTTC. Translating gives CASSLASGGAGNEQFF.

The chain links TRBV27 to TRBJ1-5; 7 bases match TRBD1. Trimming at V came to 7 bases and at J to 6 bases, leaving 3 bases not matched to a gene. CDR1 and CDR2 (germline): MNHEY, SMNVEV (reference sequence). The CDR3 has 12 amino acids. CDR3 coding DNA: TGTGCCAGCAAGCAGGGGGGTCAGCCCCAGCATTTT. This codes for CASKQGGQPQHF.

V and J are TRBV5-5 and TRBJ1-1, with TRBD1 matching over 7 bases. The germline V gene encodes CDR1 SGHKS and CDR2 YYEKEE (reference sequence). This CDR3 region has 12 residues. With 7 bases clipped from V and 7 bases from J, the junction kept 7 bases outside the gene matches. The CDR3 DNA sequence: TGTGCCAGCGAAGCAGGGGGAGGTGAAGCTTTCTTT. It is translated as CASEAGGGEAFF.

The CDR3: CASSITGEGSPLHF. The CDR3 DNA reads TGTGCCAGCAGCATCACAGGGGAAGGGTCACCCCTCCACTTT. The V and J genes are TRBV9 and TRBJ1-6; TRBD1 matches at 7 bases. Germline CDR1 is SGDLS and CDR2 is YYNGEE. The CDR3 sequence is 14 residues long. The V and J ends lost 4 bases and 10 bases, in that order; junction bases with no gene match: 8.

The rearrangement joins TRBV25-1 to TRBJ2-3; 12 nucleotides line up with TRBD2. This CDR3 has 15 residues. Germline assignment: CDR1 MGHDK and CDR2 SYGVNS. Germline trimming cut 5 bases from V and 6 bases from J; bases unmatched to any gene: 6. CDR3 sequence reads: CASSLAGGGADTQYF. CDR3 sequence (DNA): TGTGCCAGCAGTCTAGCGGGAGGGGGGGCTGATACGCAGTATTTT.

V is TRBV2 and J is TRBJ2-5, with TRBD2 matching 7 bases. This CDR3 has 17 residues. CDR1 is SNHLY and CDR2 is FYNNEI in the germline V gene. The V and J ends lost 7 bases and 5 bases, in that order; junction bases with no gene match: 19. The CDR3 DNA is TGTGCCAGCACGAGGGCAGCGGGGCCTCCTCCGGGGGAGACCCAGTACTTC. Translated: CASTRAAGPPPGETQYF.

The rearrangement joins TRBV5-4 to TRBJ1-1, with 7 bases identical to TRBD1. The CDR3 is 14 residues long. CDR1 and CDR2 from the germline V gene are SGHNT and YYREEE (reference sequence). V was clipped by 6 bases and J by 0 bases; unmatched bases: 5. CDR3: CASKTDRMNTEAFF. CDR3 in DNA: TGTGCCAGCAAGACGGACAGGATGAACACTGAAGCTTTCTTT.

The rearrangement uses TRBV6-1 and TRBJ2-7; the D gene is possibly TRBD1 (5 bases). CDR1 is MNHNS, CDR2 SASEGT, per germline. This CDR3 comprises 12 residues. Trimming cost V 6 bases and J 7 bases, with 13 bases left between them. The CDR3 nucleotides are TGTGCCAGCAGCTCCCGCAGGGATGAGCAGTACTTC. It yields the protein CASSSRRDEQYF.

The chain carries TRBV6-1 and TRBJ1-5; TRBD1 matches 7 bases. Germline assignment: CDR1 MNHNS and CDR2 SASEGT. The junction had 5 bases not matched to a gene; V was cut back by 3 bases and J by 3 bases. CDR3 length equals 15 residues. CDR3 region: CASSETGWVNQPQHF. The CDR3 DNA sequence: TGTGCCAGCAGTGAGACAGGGTGGGTCAATCAGCCCCAGCATTTT.

This chain uses TRBV19 with TRBJ2-7; 8 bases are a match to TRBD2. The CDR3 length is 13 residues. V shed 3 bases and J 3 bases; nucleotides not matched to a gene: 1. CDR1 LNHDA and CDR2 SQIVND come from the germline V gene (reference sequence). CDR3 loop: CASSMTSDYEQYF. The CDR3 nucleotides read TGTGCCAGTAGTATGACTAGCGACTACGAGCAGTACTTC.